This TCR beta chain was sequenced in a study of early T cells in non-severe SARS-CoV-2 infection. TCRdb re-analysed the 5' RACE reads in MiXCR, keeping a single row per CDR3 protein. Seen here are about 35,000 distinct CDR3 sequences, roughly 4.2% observed once, and the top ten hold around 5.6%. This clonotype was counted ten times or more. CDR3 length equals 12 residues. Between the trimmed V and J ends, which lost 1 base and 3 bases, there was a span of 3 bases. Germline V gives CDR1 MNHNS, CDR2 SASEGT. The chain uses TRBV6-1 and TRBJ1-1; D uncertain. The sequence was obtained from an adult who was a healthcare worker with PCR-confirmed SARS-CoV-2 infection or an uninfected control (not recorded which). Sequenced material: whole blood. The CDR3 coding sequence is TGTGCCAGCAGTGAAGTCTACACTGAAGCTTTCTTT. Encoded protein: CASSEVYTEAFF.